This TCR beta chain was documented in a study of blood T cell repertoires in COVID-19. In the study overall: Nucleic acid was either cDNA or gDNA, and it came from T cells, B-cell-depleted T cells, or PBMCs.

Seattle participants joined during active infection and were tracked over time. In the source study's methods: Counts of nucleated cells, estimated from reference gene primer amplification, were obtained. Measured with immunoSEQ multiplex PCR; TCRdb has only the in-frame clones, and not every one. V and J calls and clone size are those listed in that table; D and trimming were worked out from the DNA. The sample comprises about 280,000 clones, roughly nine tenths of which are singletons, and over 8.5% rests with the top ten. The CDR3 is 15 residues long. Germline V gene lookup returns CDR1 MNHEY and CDR2 SVGAGI. V was pared by 6 bases and J by 7 bases, with 9 bases of the junction left unmatched.

Sample: peripheral blood. The receptor comes from a woman aged 30 to 39 with COVID-19, enrolled during active disease. The chain joins TRBV6-5 to TRBJ1-6; 7 bases fit TRBD1. The CDR3 is CASRQHRGGNSPLHF. In nucleotides, the CDR3 is TGTGCCAGCAGACAACACAGGGGAGGCAATTCACCCCTCCACTTT.